A single sample is the source of the 9 T cell receptor beta chains below, sequenced in a study of post-analysis software for immune sequencing data. The study, taken as a whole, reports: Five TRBV segments, including TRBV5-6, TRBV5-1 and TRBV20-1, were more frequent in patients than controls.

No cognate antigen is known for these TCRs. Unique molecular identifiers tagged the TCR beta cDNA libraries. Each CDR3 protein is one row after TCRdb ran MiXCR on the PCR reads. Of 750,000 to 900,000 distinct CDR3 sequences listed, more than 45% are singletons. Sequences were obtained from blood. Receptors originate from a girl aged 5 to 17 with multiple sclerosis.

V usage is TRBV20-1 and J usage is TRBJ2-7; TRBD2 aligns across 11 bases. V dropped 3 bases and J dropped 0; count of bases not matched to a gene: 13. CDR1 DFQATT and CDR2 SNEGSKA come from the germline V gene (reference sequence). CDR3 size: 18 residues. CDR3 sequence: CSARLGTSGWISSYEQYF. DNA of the CDR3: TGCAGTGCTAGGCTCGGGACTAGCGGCTGGATTAGCTCCTACGAGCAGTACTTC.

This clonotype was seen more than once but under ten times. This chain links TRBV11-2 with TRBJ2-5; TRBD1 agrees at 7 bases. Losses at the gene ends were 7 bases for V and 5 bases for J; bases not matched to a gene: 13. In germline, CDR1 is SGHAT, CDR2 FQNNGV. This CDR3 has 15 residues. CDR3 DNA: TGTGCCAGCAATAAAGGGGCAGCCAGGGGGGAGACCCAGTACTTC. This sequence encodes CASNKGAARGETQYF.

The chain employs TRBV20-1 and TRBJ2-7; D not resolved. CDR3 length equals 13 residues. The germline CDR1 and CDR2 sequences are DFQATT and SNEGSKA (reference sequence). The V gene lost 6 bases and the J gene lost 3 bases, with 15 bases spanning the gap. CDR3 sequence (DNA): TGCAGTGCCTTTAACAGTGGGGACTACGAGCAGTACTTC. Translating gives CSAFNSGDYEQYF.

V is TRBV12-3 or TRBV12-4 and J is TRBJ2-7; no clear D. V was clipped by 3 bases and J by 3 bases, with 12 bases between them. The CDR3 length is 14 residues. CDR3 in DNA: TGTGCCAGCAGTTTCGGGCCCACGCTCTACGAGCAGTACTTC. Translated: CASSFGPTLYEQYF.

This clonotype was picked up a small number of times. The J gene is TRBJ2-7, the V gene TRBV27; possible D gene TRBD2, 5 bases. CDR1 is MNHEY and CDR2 is SMNVEV in the germline V gene (reference sequence). This CDR3 spans 15 amino acids. Trimming stripped 8 bases from V and 3 bases from J, with 20 bases between. The CDR3 loop reads CASAVAPEGDYEQYF. The CDR3 coding sequence is TGTGCCAGCGCGGTAGCGCCAGAGGGAGACTACGAGCAGTACTTC.

The genes are TRBV7-2 and TRBJ2-3, with D hard to call. The CDR3 is 16 residues long. V was clipped by 1 base and J by 0 bases, with 11 bases between them. Germline lookup yields CDR1 SGHTA and CDR2 FQGNSA. CDR3 sequence: CASSLGVFSSTDTQYF. CDR3 DNA: TGTGCCAGCAGCTTAGGAGTGTTCAGTAGCACAGATACGCAGTATTTT.

The CDR3 reads CASSLRTSGKTGNEQFF. In DNA, the CDR3 is TGTGCCAGCAGCTTAAGGACTAGCGGGAAGACGGGGAATGAGCAGTTCTTC. V gene TRBV7-9 combines with J gene TRBJ2-1; 12 nucleotides match TRBD2. Germline trimming cut 2 bases from V and 7 bases from J; bases unmatched to any gene: 9. The CDR3 runs 17 residues. The germline V gene has CDR1 SEHNR and CDR2 FQNEAQ (reference sequence).

This chain connects TRBV27 to TRBJ2-7, with D maybe TRBD1 (5 bases). CDR1 is MNHEY and CDR2 is SMNVEV in the germline V gene (reference sequence). Trimming cost V 2 bases and J 4 bases, with 21 bases left between them. The CDR3 spans 17 residues. The CDR3 sequence is CASSLISGQGAGYEQYF. The CDR3 DNA reads TGTGCCAGCAGTTTAATCTCTGGGCAGGGTGCCGGATACGAGCAGTACTTC.

V gene TRBV10-3 combines with J gene TRBJ2-7; D may be TRBD1 (5 bases). Germline V gene lookup returns CDR1 ENHRY and CDR2 SYGVKD. The CDR3 has 13 amino acids. V lost 8 bases and J 3 bases, leaving 14 bases between the germline ends. CDR3 sequence reads: CAIQGVALYEQYF. CDR3 DNA sequence: TGTGCCATCCAAGGGGTTGCCCTCTACGAGCAGTACTTC.